What follows describes a single TCR beta chain. The record originates from a study of blood T cell repertoires in COVID-19. Study summary: Sources were T cells, B-cell-depleted T cells, or PBMCs; the material itself was cDNA or gDNA.

Unmatched junction bases numbered 9, after V lost 6 bases and J lost 3 bases. CDR3 length equals 16 residues. Germline V CDR1 and CDR2: MNHEY, SMNVEV (reference sequence). Study processing details: Reference gene primers were amplified, and this amplification served to estimate nucleated cell counts. Sequencing used immunoSEQ multiplex PCR; TCRdb keeps in-frame clones, though not all of them. The D gene and trimming were derived from the DNA, and the V and J assignments and clone size from that table. The sample includes about 150,000 clones, about four fifths of them seen just once. The gene calls are TRBV27 and TRBJ2-2; TRBD2 aligns across 8 bases. Sequences were obtained from peripheral blood. The sequence came from a woman older than 75 with acute or convalescent COVID-19. CDR3 protein: CASSFTAGGDTGELFF. The CDR3 DNA is TGTGCCAGCAGCTTCACTGCGGGGGGCGACACCGGGGAGCTGTTTTTT.